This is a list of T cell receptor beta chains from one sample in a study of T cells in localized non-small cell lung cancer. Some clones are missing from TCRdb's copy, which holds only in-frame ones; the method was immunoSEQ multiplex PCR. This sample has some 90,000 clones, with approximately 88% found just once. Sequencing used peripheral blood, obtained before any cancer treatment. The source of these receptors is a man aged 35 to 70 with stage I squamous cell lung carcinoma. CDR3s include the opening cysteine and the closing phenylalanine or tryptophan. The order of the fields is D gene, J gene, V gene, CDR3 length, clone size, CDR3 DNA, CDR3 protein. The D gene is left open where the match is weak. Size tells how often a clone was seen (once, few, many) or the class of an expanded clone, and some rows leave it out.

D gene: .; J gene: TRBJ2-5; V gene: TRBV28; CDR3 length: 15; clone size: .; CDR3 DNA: TGTGCCAGCAGTTTCAGGACAGCTCGACAAGAGACCCAGTACTTC; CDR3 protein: CASSFRTARQETQYF
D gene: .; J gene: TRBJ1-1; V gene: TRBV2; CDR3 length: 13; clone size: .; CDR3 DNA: TGTGCCAGCAGAGAGGGAGGAGGCACTGAAGCTTTCTTT; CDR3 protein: CASREGGGTEAFF
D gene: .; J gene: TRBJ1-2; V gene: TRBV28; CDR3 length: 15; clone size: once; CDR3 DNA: TGTGCCAGCCGGGGGCAGGGGCGTCATCTCTATGGCTACACCTTC; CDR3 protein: CASRGQGRHLYGYTF
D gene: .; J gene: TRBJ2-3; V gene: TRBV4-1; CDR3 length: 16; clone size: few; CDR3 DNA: TGCGCCAGCAGCCAAGGGGACGCCGATTACACAGATACGCAGTATTTT; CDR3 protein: CASSQGDADYTDTQYF
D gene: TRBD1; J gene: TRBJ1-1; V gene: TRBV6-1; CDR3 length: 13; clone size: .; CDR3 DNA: TGTGCCAGCAGCGGGACAGCGACGGGTGAAGCTTTCTTT; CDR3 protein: CASSGTATGEAFF
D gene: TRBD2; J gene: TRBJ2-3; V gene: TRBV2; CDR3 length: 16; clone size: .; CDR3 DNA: TGTGCCAGCAGTGTAGCGGGGGGGTATAGCACAGATACGCAGTATTTT; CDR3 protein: CASSVAGGYSTDTQYF
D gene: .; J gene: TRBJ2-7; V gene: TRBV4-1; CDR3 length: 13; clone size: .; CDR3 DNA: TGCGCCAGCAGCCAAGTTAGCTTCTACGAGCAGTACTTC; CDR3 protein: CASSQVSFYEQYF
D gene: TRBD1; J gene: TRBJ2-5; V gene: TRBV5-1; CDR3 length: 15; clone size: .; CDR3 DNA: TGCGCCAGCAGCTTCCCATCCGGGACAGAAGAGACCCAGTACTTC; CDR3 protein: CASSFPSGTEETQYF
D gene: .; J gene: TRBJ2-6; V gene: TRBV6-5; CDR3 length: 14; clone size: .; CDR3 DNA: TGTGCCAGCAGTTATAGCTCTGGGGCCAACGTCCTGACTTTC; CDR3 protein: CASSYSSGANVLTF
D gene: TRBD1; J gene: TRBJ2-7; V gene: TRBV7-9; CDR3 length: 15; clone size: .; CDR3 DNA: TGTGCCAGCAGCTTAGCTTTAACAGGGGGCCACGAGCAGTACTTC; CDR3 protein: CASSLALTGGHEQYF
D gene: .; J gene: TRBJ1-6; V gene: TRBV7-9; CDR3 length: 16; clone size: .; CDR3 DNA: TGTGCCAGCAGTTATACAGGGAGCTCCTATAATTCACCCCTCCACTTT; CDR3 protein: CASSYTGSSYNSPLHF
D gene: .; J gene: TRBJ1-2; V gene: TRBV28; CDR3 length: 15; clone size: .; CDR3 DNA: TGTGCCAGCAGTTTTGTCGGAGGCGGGAACTATGGCTACACCTTC; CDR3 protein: CASSFVGGGNYGYTF
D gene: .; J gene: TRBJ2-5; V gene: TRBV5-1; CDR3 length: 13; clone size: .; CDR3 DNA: TGCGCCAGCAGCCCGGGCGGGGAAGAGACCCAGTACTTC; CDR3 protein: CASSPGGEETQYF
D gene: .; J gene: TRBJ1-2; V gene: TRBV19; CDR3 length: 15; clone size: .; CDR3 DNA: TGTGCCAGTAGTATAGTCGGAACACGGCCATATGGCTACACCTTC; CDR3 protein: CASSIVGTRPYGYTF
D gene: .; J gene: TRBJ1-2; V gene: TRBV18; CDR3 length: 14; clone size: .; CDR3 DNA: TGTGCCAGCTCACCCAACACCGCGAACTATGGCTACACCTTC; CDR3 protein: CASSPNTANYGYTF
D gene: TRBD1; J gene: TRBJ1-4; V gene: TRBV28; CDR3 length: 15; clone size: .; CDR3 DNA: TGTGCCAGCAGTTTAGAGGACAGGGGGGATGAAAAACTGTTTTTT; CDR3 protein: CASSLEDRGDEKLFF
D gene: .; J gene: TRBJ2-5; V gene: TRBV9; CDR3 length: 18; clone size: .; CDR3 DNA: TGTGCCAGCAGCGTCGGGCTAGCAGGCGGGGGCTACCAAGAGACCCAGTACTTC; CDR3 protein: CASSVGLAGGGYQETQYF
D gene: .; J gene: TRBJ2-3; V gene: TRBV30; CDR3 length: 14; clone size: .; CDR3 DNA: TGTTCCTTGAAAAGCACGGAATGGACAGATACGCAGTATTTT; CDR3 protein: CSLKSTEWTDTQYF
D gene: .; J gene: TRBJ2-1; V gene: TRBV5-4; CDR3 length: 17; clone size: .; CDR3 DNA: TGTGCCAGCAGCTTGGATGGGGGGCAGAAAAGCGAGGGTGGGCAGTTCTTC; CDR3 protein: CASSLDGGQKSEGGQFF
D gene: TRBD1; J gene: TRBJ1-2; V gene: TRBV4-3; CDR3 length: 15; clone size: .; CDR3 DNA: TGCGCCAGCAGCCAAGGACAGGGGTTCATCTATGGCTACACCTTC; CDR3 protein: CASSQGQGFIYGYTF
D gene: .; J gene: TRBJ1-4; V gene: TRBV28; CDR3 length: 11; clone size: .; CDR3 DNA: TGTGCCAGCACTACTACCGGGGTACTGTTTTTT; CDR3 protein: CASTTTGVLFF
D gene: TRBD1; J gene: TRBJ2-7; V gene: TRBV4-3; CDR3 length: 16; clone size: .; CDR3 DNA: TGCGCCAGCAGCTCTCAAGCCGGGACAGGGCCTTTGGAGCAGTACTTC; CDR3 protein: CASSSQAGTGPLEQYF
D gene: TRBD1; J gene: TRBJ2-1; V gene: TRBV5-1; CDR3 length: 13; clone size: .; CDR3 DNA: TGCGCCAGCAGCTTATCGGGGACAGGCGATCAGTTCTTC; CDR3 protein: CASSLSGTGDQFF
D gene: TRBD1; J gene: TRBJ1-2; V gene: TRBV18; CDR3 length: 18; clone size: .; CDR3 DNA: TGTGCCAGCTCACCCCTGGGGACTGGGACAGGGACCAACTATGGCTACACCTTC; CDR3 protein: CASSPLGTGTGTNYGYTF
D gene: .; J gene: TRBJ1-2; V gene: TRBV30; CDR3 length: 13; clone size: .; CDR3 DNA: TGTGCCTGGAGCGGAGGGGCAGGGTATGGCTACACCTTC; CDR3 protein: CAWSGGAGYGYTF
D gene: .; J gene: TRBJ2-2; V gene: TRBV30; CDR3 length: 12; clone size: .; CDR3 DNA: TGTGCCTGGGCATCCGGTCCCGGGGAGCTGTTTTTT; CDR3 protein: CAWASGPGELFF
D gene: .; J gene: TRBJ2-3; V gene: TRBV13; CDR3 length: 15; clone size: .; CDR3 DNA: TGTGCCAGCAGCTTATTGTTGTCCTCCACAGATACGCAGTATTTT; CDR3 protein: CASSLLLSSTDTQYF
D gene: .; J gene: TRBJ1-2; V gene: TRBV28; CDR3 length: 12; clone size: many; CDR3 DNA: TGTGCCAGCAGTTTAAGGCTCTATGGCTACACCTTC; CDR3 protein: CASSLRLYGYTF
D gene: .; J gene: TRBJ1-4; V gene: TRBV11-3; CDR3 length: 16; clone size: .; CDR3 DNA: TGTGCCAGCAGCTTAGAGAACAGCCTAGGAGATGAAAAACTGTTTTTT; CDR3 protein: CASSLENSLGDEKLFF
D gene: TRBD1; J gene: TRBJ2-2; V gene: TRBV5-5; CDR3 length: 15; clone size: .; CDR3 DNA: TGTGCCAGCAGCTTGGGGGGACAGCGGACCGGGGAGCTGTTTTTT; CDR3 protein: CASSLGGQRTGELFF
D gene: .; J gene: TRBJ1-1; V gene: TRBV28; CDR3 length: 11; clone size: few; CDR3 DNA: TGTGCCAGCAGCCGGAGGGTTGAAGCTTTCTTT; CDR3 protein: CASSRRVEAFF
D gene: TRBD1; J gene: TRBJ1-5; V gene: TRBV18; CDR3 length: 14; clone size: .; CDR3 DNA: TGTGCCAGCTCCCCGGGACAGGGGTTTCAGCCCCAGCATTTT; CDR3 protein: CASSPGQGFQPQHF
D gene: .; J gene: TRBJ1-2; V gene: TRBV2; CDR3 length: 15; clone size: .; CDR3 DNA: TGTGCCAGCAGTGGGGAGGCAGCACCTAACTATGGCTACACCTTC; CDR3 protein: CASSGEAAPNYGYTF
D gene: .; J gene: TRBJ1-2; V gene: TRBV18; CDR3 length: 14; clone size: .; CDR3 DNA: TGTGCCAGCTCACCACAGGCATCTAACTATGGCTACACCTTC; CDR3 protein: CASSPQASNYGYTF
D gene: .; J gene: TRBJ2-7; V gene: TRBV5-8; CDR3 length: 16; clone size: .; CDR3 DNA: TGTGCCAGCAGCTTGGCCGGCAGGAGTTTACTCTACGAGCAGTACTTC; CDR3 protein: CASSLAGRSLLYEQYF
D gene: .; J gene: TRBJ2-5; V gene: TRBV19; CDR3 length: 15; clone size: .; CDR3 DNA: TGTGCCAGTAGTATGACTGGGCTTGGCCAAGAGACCCAGTACTTC; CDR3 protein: CASSMTGLGQETQYF
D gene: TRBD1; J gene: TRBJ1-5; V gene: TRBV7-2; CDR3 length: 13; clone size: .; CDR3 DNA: TGTGCCAGCAGCTTCGGACAGGATCAGCCCCAGCATTTT; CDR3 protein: CASSFGQDQPQHF
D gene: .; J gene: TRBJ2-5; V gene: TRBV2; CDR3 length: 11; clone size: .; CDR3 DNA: TGTGCCAGTATGGAGGAAGAGACCCAGTACTTC; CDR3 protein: CASMEEETQYF
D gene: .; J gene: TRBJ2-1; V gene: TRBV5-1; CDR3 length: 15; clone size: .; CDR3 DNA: TGCGCCAGCAGCTTGTCTAGCGCAACCTACAATGAGCAGTTCTTC; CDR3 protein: CASSLSSATYNEQFF
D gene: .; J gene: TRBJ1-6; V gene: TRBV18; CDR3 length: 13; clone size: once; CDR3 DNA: TGTGCCAGCTCACCGCAGGGATATTCACCCCTCCACTTT; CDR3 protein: CASSPQGYSPLHF
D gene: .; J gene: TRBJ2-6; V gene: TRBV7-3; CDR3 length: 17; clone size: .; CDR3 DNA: TGTGCCAGCAGCCCCAGCGGACAAATCTCTGGGGCCAACGTCCTGACTTTC; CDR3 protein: CASSPSGQISGANVLTF
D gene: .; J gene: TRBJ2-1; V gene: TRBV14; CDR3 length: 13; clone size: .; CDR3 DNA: TGTGCCAGCAGTCCTTTAGATTGGGATGAGCAGTTCTTC; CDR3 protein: CASSPLDWDEQFF
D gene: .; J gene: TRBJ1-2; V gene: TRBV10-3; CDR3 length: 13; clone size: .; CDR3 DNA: TGTGCCATCAGTGAGGGTAAAGAGGATGGCTACACCTTC; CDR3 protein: CAISEGKEDGYTF
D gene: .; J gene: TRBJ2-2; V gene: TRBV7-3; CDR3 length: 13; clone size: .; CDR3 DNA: TGTGCCAGCGACTCCGACGGCACCGGGGAGCTGTTTTTT; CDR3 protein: CASDSDGTGELFF
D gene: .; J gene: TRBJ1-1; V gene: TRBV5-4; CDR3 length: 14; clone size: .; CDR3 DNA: TGTGCCAGCAGTCCGGGAAGGACAGCTAATGAAGCTTTCTTT; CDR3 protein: CASSPGRTANEAFF
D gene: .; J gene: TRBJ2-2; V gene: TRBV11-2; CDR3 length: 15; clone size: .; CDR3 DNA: TGTGCCAGCAGCTTAGACAGGCGGAACACCGGGGAGCTGTTTTTT; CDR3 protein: CASSLDRRNTGELFF
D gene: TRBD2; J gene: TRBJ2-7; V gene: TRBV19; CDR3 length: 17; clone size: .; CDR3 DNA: TGTGCCAGTAGCGGTTACTTTGGACTAGCGGGGGAATACGAGCAGTACTTC; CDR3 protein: CASSGYFGLAGEYEQYF
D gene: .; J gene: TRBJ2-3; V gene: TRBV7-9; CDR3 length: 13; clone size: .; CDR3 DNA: TGTGCCTCTTTACACCCTCTCACAGATACGCAGTATTTT; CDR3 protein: CASLHPLTDTQYF
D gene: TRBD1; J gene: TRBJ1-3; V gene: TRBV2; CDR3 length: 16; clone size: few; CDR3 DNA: TGTGCCAGCTCGGACAGGGCTTTTATCTCTGGAAACACCATATATTTT; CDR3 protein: CASSDRAFISGNTIYF
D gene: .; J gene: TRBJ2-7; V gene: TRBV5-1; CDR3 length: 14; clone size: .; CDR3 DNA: TGCGCCAGCAGCTTGTTGGAACAGTCCTACGAGCAGTACTTC; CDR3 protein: CASSLLEQSYEQYF
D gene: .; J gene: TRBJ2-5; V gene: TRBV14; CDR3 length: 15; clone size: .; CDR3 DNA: TGTGCCAGCAGCCGTCTAGGGGGGGCCCAAGAGACCCAGTACTTC; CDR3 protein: CASSRLGGAQETQYF
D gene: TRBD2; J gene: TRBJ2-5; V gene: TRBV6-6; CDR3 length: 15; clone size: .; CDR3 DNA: TGTGCCAGCAGCCCCGGGACTAGCGGCCAAGAGACCCAGTACTTC; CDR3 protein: CASSPGTSGQETQYF
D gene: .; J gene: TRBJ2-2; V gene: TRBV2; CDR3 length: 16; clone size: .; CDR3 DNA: TGTGCCAGCTTTCCCCGGGCAGCGAGGAACACCGGGGAGCTGTTTTTT; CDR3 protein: CASFPRAARNTGELFF
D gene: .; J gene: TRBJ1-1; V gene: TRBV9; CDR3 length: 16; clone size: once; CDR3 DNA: TGTGCCAGCAGCCCTCATCCCGCAGGTTTGAACACTGAAGCTTTCTTT; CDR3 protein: CASSPHPAGLNTEAFF
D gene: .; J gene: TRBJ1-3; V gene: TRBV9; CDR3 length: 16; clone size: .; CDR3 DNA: TGTGCCAGCAGCGTAGGGGGACCCCCCTCTGGAAACACCATATATTTT; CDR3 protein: CASSVGGPPSGNTIYF
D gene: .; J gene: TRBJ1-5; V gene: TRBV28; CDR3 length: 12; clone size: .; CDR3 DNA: TGTGCCAGCAGTAAACAGGGACAGCCCCAGCATTTT; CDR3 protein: CASSKQGQPQHF
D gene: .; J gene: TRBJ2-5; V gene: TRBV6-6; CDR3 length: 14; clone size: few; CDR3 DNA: TGTGCCAGCAGACTGAGGCAGTCCCAAGAGACCCAGTACTTC; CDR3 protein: CASRLRQSQETQYF
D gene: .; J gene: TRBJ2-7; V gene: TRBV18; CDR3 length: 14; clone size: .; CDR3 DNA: TGTGCCAGCTCACCAATGAAGGCCACCTACGAGCAGTACTTC; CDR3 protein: CASSPMKATYEQYF
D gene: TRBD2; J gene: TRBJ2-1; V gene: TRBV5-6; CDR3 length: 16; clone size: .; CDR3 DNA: TGTGCCAGCACCCTATTGGGCGGGGGGATTAGGAATGAGCAGTTCTTC; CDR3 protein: CASTLLGGGIRNEQFF